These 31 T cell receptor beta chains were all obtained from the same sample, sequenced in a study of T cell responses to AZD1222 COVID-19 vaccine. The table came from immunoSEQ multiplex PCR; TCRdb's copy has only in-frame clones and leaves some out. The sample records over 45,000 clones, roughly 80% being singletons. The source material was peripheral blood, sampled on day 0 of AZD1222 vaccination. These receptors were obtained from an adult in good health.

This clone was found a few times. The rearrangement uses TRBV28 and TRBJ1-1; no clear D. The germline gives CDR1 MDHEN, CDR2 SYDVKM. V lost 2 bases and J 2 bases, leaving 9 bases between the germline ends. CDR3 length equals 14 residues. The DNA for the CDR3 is TGTGCCAGCAGTTTAATACAGACCAACACTGAAGCTTTCTTT. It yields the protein CASSLIQTNTEAFF.

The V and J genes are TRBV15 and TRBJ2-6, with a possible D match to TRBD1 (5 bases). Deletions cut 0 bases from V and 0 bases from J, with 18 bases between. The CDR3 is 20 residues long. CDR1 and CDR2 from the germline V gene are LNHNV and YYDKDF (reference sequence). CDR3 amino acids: CATSRDERQGLSSGANVLTF. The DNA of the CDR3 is TGTGCCACCAGCAGAGATGAGAGGCAGGGATTATCCTCTGGGGCCAACGTCCTGACTTTC. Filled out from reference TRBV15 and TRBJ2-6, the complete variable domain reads DAMVIQNPRYQVTQFGKPVTLSCSQTLNHNVMYWYQQKSSQAPKLLFHYYDKDFNNEADTPDNFQSRRPNTSFCFLDIRSPGLGDTAMYLCATSRDERQGLSSGANVLTFGAGSRLTVL.

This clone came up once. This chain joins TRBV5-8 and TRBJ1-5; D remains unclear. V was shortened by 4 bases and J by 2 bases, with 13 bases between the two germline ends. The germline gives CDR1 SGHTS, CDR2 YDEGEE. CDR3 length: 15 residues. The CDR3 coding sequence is TGTGCCAGCAGCCCGGGTACAGTCGGCAATCAGCCCCAGCATTTT. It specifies CASSPGTVGNQPQHF.

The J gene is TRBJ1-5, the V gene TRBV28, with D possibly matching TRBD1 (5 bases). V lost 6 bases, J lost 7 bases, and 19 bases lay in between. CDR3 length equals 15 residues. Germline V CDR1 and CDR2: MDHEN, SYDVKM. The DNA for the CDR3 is TGTGCCAGCAGCCCCCTAGGGACGACTTGGCAGCCCCAGCATTTT. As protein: CASSPLGTTWQPQHF. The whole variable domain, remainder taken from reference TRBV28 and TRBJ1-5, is DVKVTQSSRYLVKRTGEKVFLECVQDMDHENMFWYRQDPGLGLRLIYFSYDVKMKEKGDIPEGYSVSREKKERFSLILESASTNQTSMYLCASSPLGTTWQPQHFGDGTRLSIL.

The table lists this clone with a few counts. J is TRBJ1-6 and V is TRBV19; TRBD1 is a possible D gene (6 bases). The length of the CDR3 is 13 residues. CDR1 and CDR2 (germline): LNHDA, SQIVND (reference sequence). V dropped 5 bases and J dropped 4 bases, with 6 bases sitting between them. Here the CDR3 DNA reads TGTGCCAGTAGTGGACAGTATAATTCACCCCTCCACTTT. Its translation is CASSGQYNSPLHF.

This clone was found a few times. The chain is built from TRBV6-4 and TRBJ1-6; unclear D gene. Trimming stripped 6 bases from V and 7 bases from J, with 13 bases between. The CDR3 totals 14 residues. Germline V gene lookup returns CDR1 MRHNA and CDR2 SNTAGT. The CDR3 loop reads CASRPSSPNSPLHF. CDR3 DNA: TGTGCCAGCAGACCCTCATCCCCGAATTCACCCCTCCACTTT.

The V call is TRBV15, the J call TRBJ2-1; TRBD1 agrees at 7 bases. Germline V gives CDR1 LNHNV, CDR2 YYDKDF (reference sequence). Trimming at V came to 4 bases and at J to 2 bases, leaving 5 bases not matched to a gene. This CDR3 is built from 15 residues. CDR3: CATSTGQDPYNEQFF. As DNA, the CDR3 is TGTGCCACCAGCACAGGACAGGATCCCTACAATGAGCAGTTCTTC.

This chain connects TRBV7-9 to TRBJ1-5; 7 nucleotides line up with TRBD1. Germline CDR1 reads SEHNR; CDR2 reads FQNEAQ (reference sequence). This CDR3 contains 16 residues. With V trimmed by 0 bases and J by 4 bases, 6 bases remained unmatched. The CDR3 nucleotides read TGTGCCAGCAGCTTAGCAGCGTCAGGGGGGAATCAGCCCCAGCATTTT. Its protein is CASSLAASGGNQPQHF.

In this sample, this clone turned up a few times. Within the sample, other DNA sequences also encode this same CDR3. The DNA for the CDR3 is TGTGCCAGCAGCCCGGGACAGGCCTACGAGCAGTACTTC. Protein sequence: CASSPGQAYEQYF. V usage is TRBV11-3 and J usage is TRBJ2-7; 8 nucleotides agree with TRBD1. V was pared by 5 bases and J by 2 bases, with 2 bases of the junction left unmatched. Germline values: CDR1 SGHNT, CDR2 YENEEA. The CDR3 covers 13 residues. The whole variable domain, filled in from reference TRBV11-3 and TRBJ2-7, reads EAGVVQSPRYKIIEKKQPVAFWCNPISGHNTLYWYLQNLGQGPELLIRYENEEAVDDSQLPKDRFSAERLKGVDSTLKIQPAELGDSAVYLCASSPGQAYEQYFGPGTRLTVT.

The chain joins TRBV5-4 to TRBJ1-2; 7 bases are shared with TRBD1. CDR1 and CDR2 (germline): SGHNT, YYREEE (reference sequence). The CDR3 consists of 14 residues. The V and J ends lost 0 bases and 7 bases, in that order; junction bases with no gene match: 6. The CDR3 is CASSLGRAGGGYTF. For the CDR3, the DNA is TGTGCCAGCAGCTTGGGCAGGGCAGGGGGTGGCTACACCTTC.

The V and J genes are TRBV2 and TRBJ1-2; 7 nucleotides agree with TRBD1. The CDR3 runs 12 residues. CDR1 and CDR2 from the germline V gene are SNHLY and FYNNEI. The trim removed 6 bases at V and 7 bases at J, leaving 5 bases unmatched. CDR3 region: CASSKDRVGYTF. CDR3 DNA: TGTGCCAGCAGCAAAGACAGGGTTGGCTACACCTTC.

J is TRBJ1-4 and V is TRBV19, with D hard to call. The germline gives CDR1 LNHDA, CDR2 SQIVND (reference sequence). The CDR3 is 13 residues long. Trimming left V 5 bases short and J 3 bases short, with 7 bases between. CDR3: CASSVRSNEKLFF. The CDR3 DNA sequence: TGTGCCAGTAGTGTGAGATCTAATGAAAAACTGTTTTTT.

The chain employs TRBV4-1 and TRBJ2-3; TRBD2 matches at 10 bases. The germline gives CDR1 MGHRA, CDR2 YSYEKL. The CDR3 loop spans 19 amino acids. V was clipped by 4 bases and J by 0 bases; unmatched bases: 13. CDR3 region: CASSPKAGLAGASTDTQYF. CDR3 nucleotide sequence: TGCGCCAGCAGCCCGAAAGCTGGGCTAGCGGGGGCCAGCACAGATACGCAGTATTTT.

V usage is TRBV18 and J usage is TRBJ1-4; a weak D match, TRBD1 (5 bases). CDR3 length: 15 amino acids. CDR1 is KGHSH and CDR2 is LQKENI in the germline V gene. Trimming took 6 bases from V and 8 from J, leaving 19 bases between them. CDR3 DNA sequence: TGTGCCAGCTCGCCCCTTAGGGGAGATGGAGAAAAACTGTTTTTT. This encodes CASSPLRGDGEKLFF.

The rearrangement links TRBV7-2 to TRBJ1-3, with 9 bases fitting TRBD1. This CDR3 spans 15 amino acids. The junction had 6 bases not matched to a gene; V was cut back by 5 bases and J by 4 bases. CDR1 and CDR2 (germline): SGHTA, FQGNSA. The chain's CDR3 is CASSTGTGTGNTIYF. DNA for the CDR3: TGTGCCAGCAGCACCGGGACAGGGACCGGAAACACCATATATTTT.

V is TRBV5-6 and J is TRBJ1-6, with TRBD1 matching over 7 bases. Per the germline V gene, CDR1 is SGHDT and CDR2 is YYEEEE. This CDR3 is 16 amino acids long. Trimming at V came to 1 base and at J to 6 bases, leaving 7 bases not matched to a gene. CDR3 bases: TGTGCCAGCAGCTTGTACTTGACAGGGACTAATTCACCCCTCCACTTT. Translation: CASSLYLTGTNSPLHF.

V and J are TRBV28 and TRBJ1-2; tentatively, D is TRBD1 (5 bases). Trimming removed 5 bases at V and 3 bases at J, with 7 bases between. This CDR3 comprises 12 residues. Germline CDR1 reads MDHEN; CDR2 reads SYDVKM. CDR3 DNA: TGTGCCAGCAGTCAGGGAGACTATGGCTACACCTTC. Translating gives CASSQGDYGYTF.

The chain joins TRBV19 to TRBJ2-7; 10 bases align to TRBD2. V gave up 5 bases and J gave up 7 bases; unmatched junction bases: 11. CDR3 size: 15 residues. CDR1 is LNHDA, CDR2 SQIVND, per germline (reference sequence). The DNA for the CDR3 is TGTGCCAGTAGTTCCCCAGCGGGAGGGCCTCGGGAGCAGTACTTC. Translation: CASSSPAGGPREQYF.

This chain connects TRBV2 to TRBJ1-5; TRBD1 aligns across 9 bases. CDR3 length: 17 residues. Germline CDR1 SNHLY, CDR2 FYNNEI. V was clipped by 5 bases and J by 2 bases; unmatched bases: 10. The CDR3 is CASSTEQGAWGNQPQHF. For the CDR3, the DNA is TGTGCCAGCAGTACAGAACAGGGGGCGTGGGGCAATCAGCCCCAGCATTTT.

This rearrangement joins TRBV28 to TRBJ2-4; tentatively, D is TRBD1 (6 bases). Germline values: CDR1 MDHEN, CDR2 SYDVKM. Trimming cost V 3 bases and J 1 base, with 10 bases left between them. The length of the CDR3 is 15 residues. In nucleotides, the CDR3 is TGTGCCAGCAGTTTGTCCGACAGGGCCAAAAACATTCAGTACTTC. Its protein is CASSLSDRAKNIQYF.

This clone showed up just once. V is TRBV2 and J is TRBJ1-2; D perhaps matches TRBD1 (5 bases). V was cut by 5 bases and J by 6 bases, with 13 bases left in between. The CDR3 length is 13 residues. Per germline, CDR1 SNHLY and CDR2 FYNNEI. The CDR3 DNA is TGTGCCAGCAGTACACGACAGACTGATGGCTACACCTTC. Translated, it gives CASSTRQTDGYTF.

Here the CDR3 DNA reads TGTGCCAGCAGCCTGGGACAGGGGTTCCGGGGCGAGCAGTACGTC. Translating gives CASSLGQGFRGEQYV. The rearrangement uses TRBV5-8 and TRBJ2-7; 10 nucleotides align to TRBD1. This CDR3 has 15 amino acids. V shed 4 bases, J shed 6 bases, and the junction held 10 bases outside the gene matches. Germline lookup yields CDR1 SGHTS and CDR2 YDEGEE.

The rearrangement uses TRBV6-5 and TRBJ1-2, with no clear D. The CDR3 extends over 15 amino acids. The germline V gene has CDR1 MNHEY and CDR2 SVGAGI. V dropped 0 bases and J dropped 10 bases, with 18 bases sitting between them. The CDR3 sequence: CASSYSLLTRMDYTF. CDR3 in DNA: TGTGCCAGCAGTTACTCCCTTTTGACGAGGATGGACTACACCTTC.

This CDR3 reads CASSPAAPYTDTQYF. As DNA, the CDR3 is TGTGCCAGCAGCCCGGCCGCCCCCTACACAGATACGCAGTATTTT. The chain employs TRBV2 and TRBJ2-3; the D is unclear. Germline assignment: CDR1 SNHLY and CDR2 FYNNEI. This CDR3 is 15 amino acids long. With 6 bases removed from V and 2 bases from J, the gap between germline ends came to 15 bases.

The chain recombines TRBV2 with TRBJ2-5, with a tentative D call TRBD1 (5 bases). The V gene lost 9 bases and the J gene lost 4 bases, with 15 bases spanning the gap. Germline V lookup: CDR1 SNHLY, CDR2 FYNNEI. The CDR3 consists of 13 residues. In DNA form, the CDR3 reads TGTGCCAGTTCGGAAGGCAGGGCAGAGACCCAGTACTTC. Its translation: CASSEGRAETQYF. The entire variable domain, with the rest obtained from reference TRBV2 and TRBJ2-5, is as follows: EPEVTQTPSHQVTQMGQEVILRCVPISNHLYFYWYRQILGQKVEFLVSFYNNEISEKSEIFDDQFSVERPDGSNFTLKIRSTKLEDSAMYFCASSEGRAETQYFGPGTRLLVL.

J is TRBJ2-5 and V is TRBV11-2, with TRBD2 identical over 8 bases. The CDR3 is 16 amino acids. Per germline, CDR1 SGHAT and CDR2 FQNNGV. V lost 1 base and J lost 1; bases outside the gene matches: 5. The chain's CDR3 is CASSLAGGFGQETQYF. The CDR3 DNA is TGTGCCAGCAGCTTAGCGGGGGGGTTCGGCCAAGAGACCCAGTACTTC.

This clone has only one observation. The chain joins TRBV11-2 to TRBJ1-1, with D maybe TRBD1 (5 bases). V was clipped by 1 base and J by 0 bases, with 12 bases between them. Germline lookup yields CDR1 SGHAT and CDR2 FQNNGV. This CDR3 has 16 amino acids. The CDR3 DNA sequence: TGTGCCAGCAGCTTAGTGGCAGGGCTAATGAACACTGAAGCTTTCTTT. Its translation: CASSLVAGLMNTEAFF.

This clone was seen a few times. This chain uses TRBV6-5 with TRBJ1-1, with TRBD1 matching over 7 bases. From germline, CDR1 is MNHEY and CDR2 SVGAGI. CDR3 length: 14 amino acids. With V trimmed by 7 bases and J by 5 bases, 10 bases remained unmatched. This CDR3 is CASKFDRVGTEAFF. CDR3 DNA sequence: TGTGCCAGCAAATTTGACAGGGTGGGAACTGAAGCTTTCTTT.

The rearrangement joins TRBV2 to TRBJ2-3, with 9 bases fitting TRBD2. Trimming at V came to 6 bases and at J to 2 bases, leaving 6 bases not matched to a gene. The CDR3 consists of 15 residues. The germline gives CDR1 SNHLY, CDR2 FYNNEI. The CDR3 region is CASRAGLAVTDTQYF. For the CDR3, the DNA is TGTGCCAGCAGAGCGGGACTAGCAGTCACAGATACGCAGTATTTT.

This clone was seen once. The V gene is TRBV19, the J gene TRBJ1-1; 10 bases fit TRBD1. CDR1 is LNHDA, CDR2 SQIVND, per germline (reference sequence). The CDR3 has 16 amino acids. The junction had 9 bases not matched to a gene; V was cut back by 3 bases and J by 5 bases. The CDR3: CASSMGRQGAVTEAFF. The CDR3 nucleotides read TGTGCCAGTAGTATGGGGCGACAGGGGGCGGTTACTGAAGCTTTCTTT.

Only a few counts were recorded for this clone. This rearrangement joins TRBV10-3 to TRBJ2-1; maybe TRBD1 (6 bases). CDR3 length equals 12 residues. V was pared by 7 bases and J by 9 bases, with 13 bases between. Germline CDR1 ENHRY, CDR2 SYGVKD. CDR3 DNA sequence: TGTGCCATCAAACTGGACAGTCTTGAGCAGTTCTTC. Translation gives CAIKLDSLEQFF.